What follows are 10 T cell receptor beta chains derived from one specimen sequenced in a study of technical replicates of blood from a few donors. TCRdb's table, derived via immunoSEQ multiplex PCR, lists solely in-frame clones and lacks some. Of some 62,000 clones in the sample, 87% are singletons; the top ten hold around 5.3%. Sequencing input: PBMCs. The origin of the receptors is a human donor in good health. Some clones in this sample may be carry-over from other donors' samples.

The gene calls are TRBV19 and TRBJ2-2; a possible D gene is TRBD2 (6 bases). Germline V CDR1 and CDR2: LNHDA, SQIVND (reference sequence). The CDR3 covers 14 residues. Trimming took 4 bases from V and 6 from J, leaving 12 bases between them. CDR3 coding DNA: TGTGCCAGTAGTAAACTAGCCTTCCCCGGGGAGCTGTTTTTT. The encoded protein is CASSKLAFPGELFF.

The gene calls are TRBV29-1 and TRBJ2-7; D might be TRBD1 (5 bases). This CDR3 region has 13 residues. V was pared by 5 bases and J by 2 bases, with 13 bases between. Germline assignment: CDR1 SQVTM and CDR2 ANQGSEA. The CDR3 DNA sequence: TGCAGCGTTCGTCAAGGGGCCACCTACGAGCAGTACTTC. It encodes CSVRQGATYEQYF.

The CDR3 DNA reads as TGTGCCAGCTCACCAGGGGGCGAGGTAGCGGGCGGAGAGACCCAGTACTTC. It specifies CASSPGGEVAGGETQYF. The chain carries TRBV18 and TRBJ2-5; D may be TRBD2 (7 bases). The CDR3 spans 17 residues. In germline, CDR1 is KGHSH, CDR2 LQKENI. V was cut by 2 bases and J by 4 bases, with 20 bases left in between.

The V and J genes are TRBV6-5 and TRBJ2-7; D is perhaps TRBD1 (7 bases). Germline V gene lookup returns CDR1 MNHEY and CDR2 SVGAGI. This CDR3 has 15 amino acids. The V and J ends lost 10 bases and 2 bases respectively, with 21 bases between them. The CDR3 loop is CATGGQPSTPYEQYF. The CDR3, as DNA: TGTGCCACCGGGGGACAGCCATCTACTCCCTACGAGCAGTACTTC.

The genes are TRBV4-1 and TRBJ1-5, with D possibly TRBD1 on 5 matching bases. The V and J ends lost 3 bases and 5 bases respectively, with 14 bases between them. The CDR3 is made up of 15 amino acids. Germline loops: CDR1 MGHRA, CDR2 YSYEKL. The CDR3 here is CASSHNSGRDQPQHF. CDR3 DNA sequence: TGCGCCAGCAGCCACAACTCAGGGCGTGATCAGCCCCAGCATTTT.

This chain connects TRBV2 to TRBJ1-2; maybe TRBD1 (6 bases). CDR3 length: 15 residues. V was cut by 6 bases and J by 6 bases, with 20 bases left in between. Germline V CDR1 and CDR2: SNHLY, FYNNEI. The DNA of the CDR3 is TGTGCCAGCAGCCAGGACAGACCTCGAGAGGATGGCTACACCTTC. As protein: CASSQDRPREDGYTF.

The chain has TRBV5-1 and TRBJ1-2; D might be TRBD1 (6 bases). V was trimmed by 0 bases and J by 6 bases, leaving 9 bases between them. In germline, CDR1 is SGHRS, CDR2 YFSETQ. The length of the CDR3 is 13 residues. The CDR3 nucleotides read TGCGCCAGCAGCTTGGTGGCAGGGGATGGCTACACCTTC. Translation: CASSLVAGDGYTF.

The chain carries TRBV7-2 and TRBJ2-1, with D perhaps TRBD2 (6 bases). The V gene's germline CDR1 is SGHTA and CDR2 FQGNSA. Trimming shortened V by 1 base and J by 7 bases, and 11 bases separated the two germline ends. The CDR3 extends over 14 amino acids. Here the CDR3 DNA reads TGTGCCAGCAGCTTAGATGAAGGGAGGAATGAGCAGTTCTTC. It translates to CASSLDEGRNEQFF.

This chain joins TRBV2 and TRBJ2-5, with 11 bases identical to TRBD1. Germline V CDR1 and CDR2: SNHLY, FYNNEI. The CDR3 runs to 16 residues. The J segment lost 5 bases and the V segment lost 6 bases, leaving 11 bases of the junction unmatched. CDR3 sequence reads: CASSTGTGGLVETQYF. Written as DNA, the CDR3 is TGTGCCAGCAGCACCGGGACAGGGGGTCTGGTCGAGACCCAGTACTTC.

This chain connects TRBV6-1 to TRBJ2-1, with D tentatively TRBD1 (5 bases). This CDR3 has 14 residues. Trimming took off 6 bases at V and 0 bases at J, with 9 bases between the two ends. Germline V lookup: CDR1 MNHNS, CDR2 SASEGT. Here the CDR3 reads CASRQDPSYNEQFF. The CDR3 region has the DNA TGTGCCAGCAGACAGGATCCCTCCTACAATGAGCAGTTCTTC.